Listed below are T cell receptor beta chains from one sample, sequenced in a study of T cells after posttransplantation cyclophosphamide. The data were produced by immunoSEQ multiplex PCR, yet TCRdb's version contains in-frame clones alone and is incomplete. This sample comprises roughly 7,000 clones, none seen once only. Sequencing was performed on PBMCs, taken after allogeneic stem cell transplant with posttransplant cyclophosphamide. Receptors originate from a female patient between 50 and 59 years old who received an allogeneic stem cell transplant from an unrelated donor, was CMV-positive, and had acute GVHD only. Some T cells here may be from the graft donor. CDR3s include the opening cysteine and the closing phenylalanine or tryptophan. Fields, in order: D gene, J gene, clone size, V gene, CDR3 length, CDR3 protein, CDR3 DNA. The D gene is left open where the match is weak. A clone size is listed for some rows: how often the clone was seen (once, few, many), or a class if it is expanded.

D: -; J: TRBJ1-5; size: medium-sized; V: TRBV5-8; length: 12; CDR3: CASSLYNQPQHF; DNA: TGTGCCAGCAGCTTATACAATCAGCCCCAGCATTTT
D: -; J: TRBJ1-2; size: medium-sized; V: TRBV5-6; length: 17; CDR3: CASSLGGQSKANYGYTF; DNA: TGTGCCAGCAGCTTGGGTGGACAGTCGAAAGCTAACTATGGCTACACCTTC
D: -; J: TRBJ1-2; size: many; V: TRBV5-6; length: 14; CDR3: CASSRPGANYGYTF; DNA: TGTGCCAGCAGCCGTCCAGGGGCTAACTATGGCTACACCTTC
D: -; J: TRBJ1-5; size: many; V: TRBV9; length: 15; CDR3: CASSASDSYNQPQHF; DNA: TGTGCCAGCAGCGCCTCCGACAGTTACAATCAGCCCCAGCATTTT
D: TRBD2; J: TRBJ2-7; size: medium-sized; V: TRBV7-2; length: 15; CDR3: CASSHTSGGPYEQYF; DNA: TGTGCCAGCAGCCATACTAGCGGAGGGCCCTACGAGCAGTACTTC
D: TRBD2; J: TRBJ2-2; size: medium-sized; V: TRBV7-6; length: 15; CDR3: CASSPGTSGTGELFF; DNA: TGTGCCAGCAGCCCAGGGACTAGCGGCACCGGGGAGCTGTTTTTT
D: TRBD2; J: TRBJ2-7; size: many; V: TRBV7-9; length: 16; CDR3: CASRTLGTSGSYEQYF; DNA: TGTGCCAGCAGGACTCTCGGGACTAGCGGCTCCTACGAGCAGTACTTC
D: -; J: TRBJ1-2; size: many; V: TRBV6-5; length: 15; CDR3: CASSYSMRVVGGYTF; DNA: TGTGCCAGCAGTTACAGCATGAGGGTTGTTGGTGGCTACACCTTC
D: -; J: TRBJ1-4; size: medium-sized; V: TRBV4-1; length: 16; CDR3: CASSPTFADRDEKLFF; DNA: TGCGCCAGCAGCCCCACCTTCGCAGACCGGGATGAAAAACTGTTTTTT
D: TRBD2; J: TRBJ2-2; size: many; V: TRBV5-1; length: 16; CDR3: CASSLTSGKHTGELFF; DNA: TGCGCCAGCAGCTTGACTAGCGGGAAGCACACCGGGGAGCTGTTTTTT
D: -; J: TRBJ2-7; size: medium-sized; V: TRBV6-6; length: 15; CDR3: CASSYSWQGRYEQYF; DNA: TGTGCCAGCAGTTACTCATGGCAGGGGAGATACGAGCAGTACTTC
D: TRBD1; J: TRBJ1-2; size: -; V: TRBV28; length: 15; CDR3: CASSLWDRGRAGYTF; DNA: TGTGCCAGCAGTTTATGGGACAGGGGGCGCGCTGGCTACACCTTC
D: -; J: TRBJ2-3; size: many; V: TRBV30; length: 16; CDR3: CAWILNVAGTADTQYF; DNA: TGTGCCTGGATATTAAACGTGGCGGGAACAGCCGATACGCAGTATTTT
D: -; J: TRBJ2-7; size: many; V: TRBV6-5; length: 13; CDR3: CASNAGQWGEQYF; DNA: TGTGCCAGCAACGCCGGACAGTGGGGCGAGCAGTACTTC
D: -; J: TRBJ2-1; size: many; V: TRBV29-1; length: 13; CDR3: CSVLLAVYNEQFF; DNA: TGCAGCGTTCTTCTAGCAGTTTACAATGAGCAGTTCTTC
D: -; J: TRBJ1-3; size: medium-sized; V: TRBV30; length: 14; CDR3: CAWSTTGSGNTIYF; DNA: TGTGCCTGGAGTACGACAGGCTCTGGAAACACCATATATTTT
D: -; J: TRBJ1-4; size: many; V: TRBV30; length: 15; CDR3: CAWRDTAYFNEKLFF; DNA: TGTGCCTGGAGGGACACCGCCTATTTTAATGAAAAACTGTTTTTT
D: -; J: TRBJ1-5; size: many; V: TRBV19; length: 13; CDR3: CASSGNEDQPQHF; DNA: TGTGCCAGTAGTGGCAATGAGGATCAGCCCCAGCATTTT
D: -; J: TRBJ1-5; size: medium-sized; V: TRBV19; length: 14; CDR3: CASSVGQVGQPQHF; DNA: TGTGCCAGTAGTGTGGGGCAGGTGGGTCAGCCCCAGCATTTT
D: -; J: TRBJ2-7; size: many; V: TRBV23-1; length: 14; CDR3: CASSPPVGGGEQYF; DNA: TGCGCCAGCAGTCCCCCAGTGGGGGGTGGCGAGCAGTACTTC
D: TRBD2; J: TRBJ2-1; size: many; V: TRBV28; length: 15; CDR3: CASSLSGRVLWEQFF; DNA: TGTGCCAGCAGTTTAAGCGGGAGGGTCTTGTGGGAGCAGTTCTTC
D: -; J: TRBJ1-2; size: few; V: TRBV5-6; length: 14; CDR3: CASSFLESNYGYTF; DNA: TGCGCCAGCAGCTTCTTGGAGAGTAACTATGGGTACACCTTC
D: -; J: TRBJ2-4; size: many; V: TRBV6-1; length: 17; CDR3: CASSEFGPGWAKNIQYF; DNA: TGTGCCAGCAGTGAATTTGGGCCCGGATGGGCCAAAAACATTCAGTACTTC
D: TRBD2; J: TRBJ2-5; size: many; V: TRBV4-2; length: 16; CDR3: CASSQEGGLGQETQYF; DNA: TGTGCCAGCAGCCAAGAGGGGGGACTAGGCCAAGAGACCCAGTACTTC
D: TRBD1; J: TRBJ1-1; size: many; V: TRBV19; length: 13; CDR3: CASSMMDRGEAFF; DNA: TGTGCCAGTAGTATGATGGACAGGGGCGAAGCTTTCTTT
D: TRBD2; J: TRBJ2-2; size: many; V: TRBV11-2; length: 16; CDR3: CASSLNGRASTGELFF; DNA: TGTGCCAGCAGCTTAAACGGGAGGGCCTCCACCGGGGAGCTGTTTTTT
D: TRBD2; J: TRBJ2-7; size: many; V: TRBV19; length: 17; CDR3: CASSGSLAVSRLDEQYF; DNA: TGTGCCAGTAGTGGTAGCCTAGCGGTATCACGCTTAGACGAGCAGTACTTC
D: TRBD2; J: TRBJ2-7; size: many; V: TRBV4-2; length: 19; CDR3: CASSQVPGLAGGSSYEQYF; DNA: TGTGCCAGCAGCCAAGTCCCTGGACTAGCGGGAGGGTCCAGCTACGAGCAGTACTTC
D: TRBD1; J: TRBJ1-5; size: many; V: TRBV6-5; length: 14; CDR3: CASRAGTANQPQHF; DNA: TGTGCCAGCAGAGCCGGGACAGCTAATCAGCCCCAGCATTTT
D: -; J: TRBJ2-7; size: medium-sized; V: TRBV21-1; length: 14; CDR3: CASTPLGRNYEQYF; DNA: TGTGCCAGCACCCCCTTGGGGCGTAACTACGAGCAGTACTTC
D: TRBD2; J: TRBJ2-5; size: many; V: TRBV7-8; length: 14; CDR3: CASSLTSGRETQYF; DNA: TGTGCCAGCAGCTTAACTAGCGGGAGGGAGACCCAGTACTTC
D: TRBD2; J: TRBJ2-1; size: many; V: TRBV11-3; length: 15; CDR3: CASSVSGGPYNEQFF; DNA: TGTGCCAGCAGCGTTAGCGGGGGGCCCTACAATGAGCAGTTCTTC
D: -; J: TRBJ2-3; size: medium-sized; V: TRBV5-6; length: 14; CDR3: CASSGRVSTDTQYF; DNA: TGTGCCAGCAGTGGGCGAGTGAGCACAGATACGCAGTATTTT
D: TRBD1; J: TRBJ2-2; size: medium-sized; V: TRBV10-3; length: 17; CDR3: CAISDVAQGVYTGELFF; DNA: TGTGCCATCAGTGATGTCGCACAGGGGGTGTACACCGGGGAGCTGTTTTTT
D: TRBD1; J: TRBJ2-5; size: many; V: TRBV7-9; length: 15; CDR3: CASSFPGQGEETQYF; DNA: TGTGCCAGCAGCTTTCCTGGACAGGGTGAGGAGACCCAGTACTTC
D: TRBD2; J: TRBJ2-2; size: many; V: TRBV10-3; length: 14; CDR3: CASLAGGFAGELFF; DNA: TGTGCCAGTTTAGCGGGAGGGTTCGCCGGGGAGCTGTTTTTT
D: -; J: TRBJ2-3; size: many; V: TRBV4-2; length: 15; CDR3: CASSQEERSTDTQYF; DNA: TGTGCCAGCAGCCAAGAGGAGCGGAGCACAGATACGCAGTATTTT
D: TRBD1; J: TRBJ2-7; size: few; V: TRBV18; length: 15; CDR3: CASSLRPDRAHEQYF; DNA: TGTGCCAGCTCACTTCGCCCTGACAGGGCCCACGAGCAGTACTTC
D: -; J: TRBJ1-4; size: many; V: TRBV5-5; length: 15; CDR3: CASSPPQTTNEKLFF; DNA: TGTGCCAGCAGCCCCCCACAGACAACTAATGAAAAACTGTTTTTT
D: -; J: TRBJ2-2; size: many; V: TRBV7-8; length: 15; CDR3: CASSLRLSNTGELFF; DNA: TGTGCCAGCAGCTTACGACTATCGAACACCGGGGAGCTGTTTTTT
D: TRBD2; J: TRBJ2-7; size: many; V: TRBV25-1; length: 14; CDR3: CASSATSGTHEQYF; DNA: TGTGCCAGCAGCGCTACTAGCGGCACCCACGAGCAGTACTTC
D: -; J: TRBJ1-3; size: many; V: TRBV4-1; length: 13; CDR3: CASRDGGGNTIYF; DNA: TGCGCCAGCAGGGATGGAGGGGGAAACACCATATATTTT
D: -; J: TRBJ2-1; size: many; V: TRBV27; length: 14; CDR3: CASSFFDSYNEQFF; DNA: TGTGCCAGCAGTTTCTTCGACAGCTACAATGAGCAGTTCTTC
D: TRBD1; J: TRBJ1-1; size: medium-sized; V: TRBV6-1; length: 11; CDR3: CAGAGGFEAFF; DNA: TGTGCCGGGGCAGGGGGGTTTGAAGCTTTCTTT
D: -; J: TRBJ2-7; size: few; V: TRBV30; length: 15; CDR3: CAWSVGPGDSYEQYF; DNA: TGTGCCTGGAGTGTCGGACCGGGAGACTCCTACGAGCAGTACTTC
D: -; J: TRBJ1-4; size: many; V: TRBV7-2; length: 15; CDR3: CASSLEQGKYEKLFF; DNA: TGTGCCAGCAGCTTAGAGCAGGGGAAGTATGAAAAACTGTTTTTT
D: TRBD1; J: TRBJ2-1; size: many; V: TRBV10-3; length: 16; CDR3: CAIGWGRGIDYNEQFF; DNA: TGTGCCATCGGATGGGGCAGGGGGATTGACTACAATGAGCAGTTCTTC
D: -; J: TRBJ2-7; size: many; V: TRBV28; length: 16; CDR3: CASSNHAAGRGYEQYF; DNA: TGTGCCAGCAGTAACCACGCGGCGGGTCGGGGTTACGAGCAGTACTTC
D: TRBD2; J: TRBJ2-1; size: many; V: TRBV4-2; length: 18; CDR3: CASSPGLAGGSRRSEQFF; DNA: TGTGCCAGCAGCCCGGGACTAGCGGGAGGGAGCCGGAGGAGTGAGCAGTTCTTC
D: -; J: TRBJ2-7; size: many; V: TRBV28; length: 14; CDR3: CASSLSHRLAEQYF; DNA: TGTGCCAGCAGTTTATCCCACAGGCTCGCCGAGCAGTACTTC